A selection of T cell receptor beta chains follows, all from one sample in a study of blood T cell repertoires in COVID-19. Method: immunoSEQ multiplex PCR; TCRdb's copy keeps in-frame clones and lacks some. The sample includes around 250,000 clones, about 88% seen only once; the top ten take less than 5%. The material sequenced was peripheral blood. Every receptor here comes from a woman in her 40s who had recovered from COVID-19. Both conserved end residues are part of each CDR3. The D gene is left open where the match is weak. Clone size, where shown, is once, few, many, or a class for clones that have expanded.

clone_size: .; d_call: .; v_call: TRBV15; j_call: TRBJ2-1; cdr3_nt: TGTGCCACCAGCCCCCTCACGGGAGCTTACAATGAGCAGTTCTTC; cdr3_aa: CATSPLTGAYNEQFF
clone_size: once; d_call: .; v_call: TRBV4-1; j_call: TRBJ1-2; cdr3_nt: TGCGCCAGCAGCCAAGATAAGCGCGACGGGTATGGCTACACCTTC; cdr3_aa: CASSQDKRDGYGYTF
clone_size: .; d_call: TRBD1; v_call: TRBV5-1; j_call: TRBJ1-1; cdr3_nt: TGCGCCAGCAGCCCCGGCGGGACAGGGTACCCAAGCACTGAAGCTTTCTTT; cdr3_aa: CASSPGGTGYPSTEAFF
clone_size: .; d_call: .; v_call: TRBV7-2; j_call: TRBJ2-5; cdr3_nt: TGTGCCAGCAGCGCGCTCGGGAGTACGATGGAGACCCAGTACTTC; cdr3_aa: CASSALGSTMETQYF
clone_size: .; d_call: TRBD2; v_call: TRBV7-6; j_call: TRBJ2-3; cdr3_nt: TGTGCCAGCAGCTTAGGAATGCGGGAGGCCCTTAGCACAGATACGCAGTATTTT; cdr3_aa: CASSLGMREALSTDTQYF
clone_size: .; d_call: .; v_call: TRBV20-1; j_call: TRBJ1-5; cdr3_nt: TGCAGTGCTAGTGACTACAATCAGCCCCAGCATTTT; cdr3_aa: CSASDYNQPQHF
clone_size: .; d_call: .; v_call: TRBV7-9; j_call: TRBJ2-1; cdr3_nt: TGTGCCAGCAGCCAACGACAATGGGTAGGCAACAATGAGCAGTTCTTC; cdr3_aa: CASSQRQWVGNNEQFF
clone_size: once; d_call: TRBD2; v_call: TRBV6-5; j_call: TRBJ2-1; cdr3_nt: TGTGCCAGCAGTTACAGTTTAGCGGGGGGGAACAATGAGCAGTTCTTC; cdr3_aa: CASSYSLAGGNNEQFF
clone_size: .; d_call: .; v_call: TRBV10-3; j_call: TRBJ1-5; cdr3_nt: TGTGCCATCAGTGAGTCAGGCCCTGAGGTTGGGCCCCAGCATTTT; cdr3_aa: CAISESGPEVGPQHF
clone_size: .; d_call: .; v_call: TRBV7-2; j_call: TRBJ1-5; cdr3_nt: TGTGCCAGCAGCTTGACCTCCCCGGGACTCTCTCAGCCCCAGCATTTT; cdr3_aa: CASSLTSPGLSQPQHF
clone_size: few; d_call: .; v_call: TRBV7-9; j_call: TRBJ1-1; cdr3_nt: TGTGCCAGCAGCACCCCCAACAGGTACACTGAAGCTTTCTTT; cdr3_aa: CASSTPNRYTEAFF
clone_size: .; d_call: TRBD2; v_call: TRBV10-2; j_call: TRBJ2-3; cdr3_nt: TGCGCCAGCAAAGACAGCGGGGGGGGCACAGATACGCAGTATTTT; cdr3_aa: CASKDSGGGTDTQYF
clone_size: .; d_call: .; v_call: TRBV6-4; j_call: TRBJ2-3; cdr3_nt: TGTGCCAGCAGCCGGGATTATAGGGATACGCAGTATTTT; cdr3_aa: CASSRDYRDTQYF
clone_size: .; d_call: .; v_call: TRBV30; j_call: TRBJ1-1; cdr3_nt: TGTGCCTGGAGTTCACAGGCCGACACTGAAGCTTTCTTT; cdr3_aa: CAWSSQADTEAFF
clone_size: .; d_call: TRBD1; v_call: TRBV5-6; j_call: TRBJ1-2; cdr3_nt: TGTGCCAGCAGCTGGGACAGTGCCTTAGGCTACACCTTC; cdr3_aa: CASSWDSALGYTF
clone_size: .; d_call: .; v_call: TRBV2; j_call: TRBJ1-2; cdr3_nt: TGTGCCAGCAGTGCCCGGGGGGAGTCTTATGGCTACACCTTC; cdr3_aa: CASSARGESYGYTF
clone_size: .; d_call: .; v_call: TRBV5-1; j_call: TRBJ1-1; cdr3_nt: TGCGGCTCTACCGGGGGGATGAACACTGAAGCTTTCTTT; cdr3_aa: CGSTGGMNTEAFF
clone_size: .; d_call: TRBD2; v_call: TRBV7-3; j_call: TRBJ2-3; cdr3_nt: TGTGCCAGCAGCTTAAGCCCACTAGCGGGGGGGTCAGATACGCAGTATTTT; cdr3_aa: CASSLSPLAGGSDTQYF
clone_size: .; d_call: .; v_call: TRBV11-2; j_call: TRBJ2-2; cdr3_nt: TGTGCCAGCAGCCTGAACCCGGGACTCAGGGCCGGGGAGCTGTTTTTT; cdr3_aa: CASSLNPGLRAGELFF
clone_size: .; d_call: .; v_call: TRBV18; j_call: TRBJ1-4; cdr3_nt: TGTGCCAGCTCGCTTAAGGAGGAACTGTTTTTT; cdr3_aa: CASSLKEELFF
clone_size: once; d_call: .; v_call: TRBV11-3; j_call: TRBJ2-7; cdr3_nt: TGTGCCAGCAGCGCAAGTTCAGGGATCGAGCAGTACTTC; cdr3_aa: CASSASSGIEQYF
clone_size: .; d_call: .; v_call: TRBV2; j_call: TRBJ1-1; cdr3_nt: TGTGCCAGCAGGGGGGCAAGAAGAGAAACTGAAGCTTTCTTT; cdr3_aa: CASRGARRETEAFF
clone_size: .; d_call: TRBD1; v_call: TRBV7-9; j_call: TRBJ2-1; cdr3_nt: TGTGCCAGCAGCTCCCGGGACAGGGGGCCCAATGAGCAGTTCTTC; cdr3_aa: CASSSRDRGPNEQFF
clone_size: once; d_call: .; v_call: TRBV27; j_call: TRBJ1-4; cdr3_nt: TGTGCCAGCAGCAACCGGACAGCCGTGCTTGAAAAACTGTTTTTT; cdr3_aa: CASSNRTAVLEKLFF
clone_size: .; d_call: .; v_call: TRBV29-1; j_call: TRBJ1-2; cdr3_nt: TGCAGCGTTGTGTTTCGGGGTGGTAGTGGCTACACCTTC; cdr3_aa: CSVVFRGGSGYTF
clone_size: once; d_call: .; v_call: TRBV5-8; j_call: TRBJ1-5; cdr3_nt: TGTGCCAGCAGCTCCGGGCAGCCCCAGCATTTT; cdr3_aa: CASSSGQPQHF
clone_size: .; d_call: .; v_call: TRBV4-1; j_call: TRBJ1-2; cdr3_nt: TGCGCCAGCAGCCAAGGTTCAAGCGACTATGGCTACACCTTC; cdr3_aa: CASSQGSSDYGYTF
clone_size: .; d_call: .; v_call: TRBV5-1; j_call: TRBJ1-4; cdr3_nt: TGCGCCAGCAGCTTGGGGACAGCAAGCGCTAATGAAAAACTGTTTTTT; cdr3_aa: CASSLGTASANEKLFF
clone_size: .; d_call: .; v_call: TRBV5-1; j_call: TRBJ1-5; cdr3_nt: TGCGCCAGCAGCTTGTACGGGGTCCGCAATCAGCCCCAGCATTTT; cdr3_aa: CASSLYGVRNQPQHF
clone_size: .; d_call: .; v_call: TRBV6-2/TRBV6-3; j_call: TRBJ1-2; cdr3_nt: TGTGCCAGCAGTGCCGAAACAGGGCATGGCTACACCTTC; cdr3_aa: CASSAETGHGYTF
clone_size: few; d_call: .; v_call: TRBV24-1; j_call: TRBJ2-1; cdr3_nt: TGTGCCACCAGTGATGCGCGGCCCGACCAGGGGTACAATGAGCAGTTCTTC; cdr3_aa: CATSDARPDQGYNEQFF
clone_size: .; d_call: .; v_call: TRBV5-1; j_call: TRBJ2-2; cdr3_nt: TGCGCCAGCGGCCAGGGGAACACCGGGGAGCTGTTTTTT; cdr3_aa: CASGQGNTGELFF
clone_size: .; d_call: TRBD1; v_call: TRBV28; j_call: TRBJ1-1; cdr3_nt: TGTGCCAGCAGTTTTGGGACAGGGGGGGCTGAAGCTTTCTTT; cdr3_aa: CASSFGTGGAEAFF
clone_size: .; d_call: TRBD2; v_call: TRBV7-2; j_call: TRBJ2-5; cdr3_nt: TGTGCCAGCAGCTTAAACCGGATTAGCGGGGGGCTCGGGGAGACCCAGTACTTC; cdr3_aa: CASSLNRISGGLGETQYF
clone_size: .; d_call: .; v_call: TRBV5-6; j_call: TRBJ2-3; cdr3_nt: TGTGCCAGCAGCCAGGTCACAGATACGCAGTATTTT; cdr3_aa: CASSQVTDTQYF
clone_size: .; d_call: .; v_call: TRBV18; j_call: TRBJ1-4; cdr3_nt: TGTGCCAGCTCACCGCCCAGCGGGCGAGAAAAGCTGTTTTTT; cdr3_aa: CASSPPSGREKLFF
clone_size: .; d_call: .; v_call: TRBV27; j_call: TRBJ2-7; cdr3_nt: TGTGCCAGCAGTCTACTCCCTCCCTACGAGCAGTACTTC; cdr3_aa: CASSLLPPYEQYF
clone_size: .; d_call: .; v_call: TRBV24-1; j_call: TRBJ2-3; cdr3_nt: TGTGCCAAGACGTACCAGGGGATCACAGATACGCAGTATTTT; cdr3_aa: CAKTYQGITDTQYF
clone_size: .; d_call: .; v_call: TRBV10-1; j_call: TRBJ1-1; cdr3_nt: TGCGCCAGCAGCCGAGAGGGAGGGAATACTGAAGCTTTCTTT; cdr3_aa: CASSREGGNTEAFF
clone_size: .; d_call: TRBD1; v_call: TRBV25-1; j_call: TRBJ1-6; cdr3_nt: TGTGCCAGCAGTTCGGGACAGAATTCACCCCTCCACTTT; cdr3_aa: CASSSGQNSPLHF